This TCR beta chain is drawn from a study of blood T cell repertoires in COVID-19. Measured with immunoSEQ multiplex PCR; TCRdb has only the in-frame clones, and not every one. The sample has around 140,000 clones; more than 75% are singletons. Germline loops: CDR1 MGHRA, CDR2 YSYEKL. The length of the CDR3 is 17 residues. V trimming: 1 base; J trimming: 8 bases; junction bases outside the gene matches: 12. The gene calls are TRBV4-1 and TRBJ2-1; 9 bases fit TRBD2. Sequencing was carried out using peripheral blood. The receptor was derived from a man aged 50 or older with active COVID-19. CDR3: CASSQVPPSGARDEQFF. CDR3 DNA sequence: TGCGCCAGCAGCCAAGTCCCTCCTAGCGGGGCCCGCGATGAGCAGTTCTTC.